This is a list of T cell receptor beta chains from one sample in a study of OX40 agonist ivuxolimab in advanced cancers. This table comes from immunoSEQ multiplex PCR, and its TCRdb copy is limited to in-frame clones, with some not included. The table shows around 20,000 clones, with about two thirds occurring only once. This material consisted of CD4+ or CD8+ T cells sorted from blood, taken in a trial of the OX40 agonist ivuxolimab. These receptors were obtained from an adult with an advanced solid tumor such as melanoma, head and neck, liver or kidney cancer. Each CDR3 is given with its conserved first and last residue. Fields, in order: CDR3 length, V gene, clone size, J gene, D gene, CDR3 protein, CDR3 DNA. The D gene is left open where the match is weak. Size is omitted from some rows. Given values are once, few, many or a class for expanded clones.

15	TRBV10-2	.	TRBJ1-2	TRBD1	CASKMTGPPLYGYTF	TGCGCCAGCAAAATGACAGGGCCTCCGCTTTATGGCTACACCTTC
16	TRBV14	few	TRBJ2-7	TRBD2	CASSLSASGRFYEQYF	TGTGCCAGCAGCCTATCGGCTAGCGGGAGGTTCTACGAGCAGTACTTC
13	TRBV28	few	TRBJ1-6	.	CASSLGGESPLHF	TGTGCCAGCAGTTTAGGGGGCGAATCACCCCTCCACTTT
14	TRBV9	.	TRBJ2-5	.	CASSVGGIQETQYF	TGTGCCAGCAGCGTAGGAGGGATCCAAGAGACCCAGTACTTC
14	TRBV29-1	.	TRBJ2-1	TRBD1	CSVEWTGGGNEQFF	TGCAGCGTTGAGTGGACAGGGGGTGGCAATGAGCAGTTCTTC
19	TRBV9	.	TRBJ2-7	TRBD2	CASSSHPQGLAGATYEQYF	TGTGCCAGCAGCAGTCACCCCCAGGGACTAGCGGGGGCAACCTACGAGCAGTACTTC
17	TRBV27	.	TRBJ2-2	TRBD2	CASSLFGAGEKSGELFF	TGTGCCAGCAGTTTATTTGGGGCGGGAGAGAAATCCGGGGAGCTGTTTTTT
17	TRBV25-1	.	TRBJ2-1	TRBD1	CASSEYIGTGVVNEQFF	TGTGCCAGCAGTGAATATATTGGCACAGGGGTTGTCAATGAGCAGTTCTTC
15	TRBV29-1	.	TRBJ2-1	TRBD2	CSAPPGLADYNEQFF	TGCAGCGCCCCACCGGGACTAGCGGACTACAATGAGCAGTTCTTC
13	TRBV30	.	TRBJ2-5	TRBD1	CAWSGNRGETQYF	TGTGCCTGGAGTGGAAACAGGGGGGAGACCCAGTACTTC
14	TRBV7-9	.	TRBJ2-7	.	CASSFGQESYEQYF	TGTGCCAGCAGCTTTGGGCAGGAGAGCTACGAGCAGTACTTC
16	TRBV7-9	.	TRBJ1-1	.	CASSSTRGMGYTEAFF	TGTGCCAGCAGCTCAACCAGGGGAATGGGTTACACTGAAGCTTTCTTT
13	TRBV28	.	TRBJ1-2	.	CASRTSDNYGYTF	TGTGCCAGCAGAACCTCGGATAACTATGGCTACACCTTC
13	TRBV5-4	.	TRBJ2-3	TRBD2	CASSSRLADTQYF	TGTGCCAGCAGCTCCCGACTAGCGGATACGCAGTATTTT
13	TRBV9	once	TRBJ2-7	.	CASSSGSSYEQYF	TGTGCCAGCTCGTCGGGGAGCTCCTACGAGCAGTACTTC
12	TRBV9	once	TRBJ2-2	.	CASSVVDGELFF	TGTGCCAGCAGCGTAGTAGACGGGGAGCTGTTTTTT
15	TRBV4-1	.	TRBJ2-1	TRBD2	CASSQGLAGYNEQFF	TGCGCCAGCAGCCAAGGACTAGCGGGGTACAATGAGCAGTTCTTC
13	TRBV4-2	few	TRBJ1-1	.	CASSRGQNTEAFF	TGTGCCAGCAGTCGGGGGCAGAACACTGAAGCTTTCTTT
13	TRBV7-9	medium-sized	TRBJ1-1	.	CASSLPGNTEAFF	TGTGCCAGCAGCTTACCGGGAAACACTGAAGCTTTCTTT
15	TRBV2	.	TRBJ2-5	TRBD2	CASSDQRETRKTQYF	TGTGCCAGCAGTGATCAGCGGGAGACTCGAAAGACCCAGTACTTC
16	TRBV28	.	TRBJ1-5	.	CASSTLVDSLNQPQHF	TGTGCCAGCAGTACATTAGTGGACAGTCTAAATCAGCCCCAGCATTTT
14	TRBV27	.	TRBJ2-1	TRBD2	CASSLGTSGNEQFF	TGTGCCAGCAGTTTAGGGACTAGCGGCAATGAGCAGTTCTTC
16	TRBV29-1	few	TRBJ2-3	TRBD2	CSVEDEVAGFTDTQYF	TGCAGCGTTGAAGATGAGGTAGCGGGGTTCACAGATACGCAGTATTTT
14	TRBV30	.	TRBJ1-2	TRBD1	CAWFNQGTGHGYTF	TGTGCCTGGTTTAACCAAGGGACAGGCCATGGCTACACCTTC
15	TRBV6-1	.	TRBJ1-5	.	CATRKDHSGRQPQHF	TGTGCCACCAGGAAGGACCATTCGGGACGCCAGCCCCAGCATTTT
12	TRBV6-1	.	TRBJ2-1	.	CASSGDYNEQFF	TGTGCCAGCAGCGGAGACTATAATGAGCAGTTCTTC
16	TRBV6-5	once	TRBJ1-6	.	CASSYSKGPLWSPLHF	TGTGCCAGCAGTTACTCGAAAGGCCCCCTTTGGTCACCCCTCCACTTT
16	TRBV28	.	TRBJ2-7	TRBD2	CASSLLGTSSPYEQYF	TGTGCCAGCAGTTTATTAGGGACTAGCAGTCCCTACGAGCAGTACTTC
12	TRBV7-9	.	TRBJ2-7	.	CASSSGTPEQYF	TGTGCCAGCAGCTCCGGGACCCCGGAGCAGTACTTC
15	TRBV7-3	.	TRBJ2-7	TRBD2	CASSGLAGTVDEQYF	TGTGCCAGCAGCGGCCTAGCGGGAACTGTCGACGAGCAGTACTTC
13	TRBV28	.	TRBJ1-2	.	CASSLYRDYGYTF	TGTGCCAGCAGTTTATACAGGGACTATGGCTACACCTTC
15	TRBV27	.	TRBJ2-1	.	CASSLGRGDRNEQFF	TGTGCCAGCAGCCTGGGCAGGGGAGATAGGAATGAGCAGTTCTTC
15	TRBV11-3	few	TRBJ1-2	.	CASSLGPEGKAGYTF	TGTGCCAGCAGCTTAGGGCCTGAGGGGAAAGCTGGCTACACCTTC
13	TRBV5-1	.	TRBJ2-7	TRBD1	CASSYGTGGEQYF	TGCGCCAGCAGCTACGGGACAGGGGGAGAGCAGTACTTC
17	TRBV9	.	TRBJ2-1	TRBD2	CASSVVEVAGGLNEQFF	TGTGCCAGCAGCGTAGTAGAAGTAGCGGGAGGGCTGAATGAGCAGTTCTTC
13	TRBV27	.	TRBJ2-7	TRBD2	CASSFLAGSEQYF	TGTGCCAGCAGTTTCCTAGCGGGATCCGAGCAGTACTTC
15	TRBV6-6	few	TRBJ1-1	.	CASSYLGPEFSEAFF	TGTGCCAGCAGTTACTTGGGGCCGGAATTCTCTGAAGCTTTCTTT
16	TRBV30	once	TRBJ2-7	.	CAWSGLILGQTGEQYF	TGTGCCTGGAGTGGACTAATACTAGGACAGACCGGGGAGCAGTACTTC
14	TRBV7-2	.	TRBJ2-7	TRBD1	CASSQGGPTYEQYF	TGTGCCAGCAGCCAAGGGGGCCCCACCTACGAGCAGTACTTC
15	TRBV5-5	.	TRBJ2-3	TRBD2	CASSDLAGGPDTQYF	TGTGCCAGCAGCGACCTAGCGGGAGGGCCGGATACGCAGTATTTT
12	TRBV5-4	.	TRBJ2-4	TRBD2	CASSSDGGIQYF	TGTGCCAGCAGCTCGGACGGGGGGATTCAGTACTTC
13	TRBV27	.	TRBJ1-1	.	CASSSGARAEAFF	TGTGCCAGCAGTTCAGGGGCTCGGGCTGAAGCTTTCTTT
16	TRBV13	.	TRBJ1-2	TRBD1	CASRPPTRDSHYGYTF	TGTGCCAGCAGACCACCCACGAGGGACAGCCACTATGGCTACACCTTC
15	TRBV7-6	.	TRBJ2-1	.	CASSPRQSSYNEQFF	TGTGCCAGCAGCCCCCGACAGAGCTCCTACAATGAGCAGTTCTTC
13	TRBV7-9	once	TRBJ1-2	.	CASSLGYNYGYTF	TGTGCCAGCAGCTTAGGGTATAACTATGGCTACACCTTC
14	TRBV27	.	TRBJ1-2	.	CASSLSTGVKGYTF	TGTGCCAGCAGTTTATCCACAGGTGTGAAGGGCTACACCTTC
13	TRBV9	.	TRBJ2-7	.	CASSVSIYGEQYF	TGTGCCAGCAGCGTATCTATCTATGGGGAGCAGTACTTC
14	TRBV2	.	TRBJ2-7	TRBD1	CASSDQTGSYEQYF	TGTGCCAGCAGTGACCAGACAGGGAGCTACGAGCAGTACTTC
13	TRBV10-3	.	TRBJ1-1	.	CAISEPANTEAFF	TGTGCCATCAGTGAGCCCGCGAACACTGAAGCTTTCTTT
16	TRBV27	.	TRBJ1-2	.	CASSFSASASGDGYTF	TGTGCCAGCAGTTTTTCCGCCAGCGCGTCGGGCGATGGCTACACCTTC
13	TRBV27	.	TRBJ1-5	.	CASSNDPSRPQHF	TGTGCCAGCAGTAACGACCCGAGCCGGCCCCAGCATTTT
18	TRBV7-9	.	TRBJ1-2	TRBD1	CASSSPWWTGGIEGGYTF	TGTGCCAGCAGCTCTCCGTGGTGGACAGGGGGGATTGAAGGGGGCTACACCTTC
14	TRBV6-5	.	TRBJ2-1	.	CASSPSDSYNEQFF	TGTGCCAGCAGTCCCTCGGACAGTTACAATGAGCAGTTCTTC
12	TRBV7-9	.	TRBJ1-4	.	CASSLGGEKLFF	TGTGCCAGCAGCTTGGGTGGTGAAAAACTGTTTTTT
12	TRBV13	.	TRBJ2-3	.	CASSPSTDTQYF	TGTGCCAGCAGCCCCTCAACAGATACGCAGTATTTT
17	TRBV4-3	.	TRBJ2-3	.	CASSQVRGYPPGGTQYF	TGCGCCAGCAGCCAAGTTCGGGGGTATCCCCCAGGGGGTACGCAGTATTTT